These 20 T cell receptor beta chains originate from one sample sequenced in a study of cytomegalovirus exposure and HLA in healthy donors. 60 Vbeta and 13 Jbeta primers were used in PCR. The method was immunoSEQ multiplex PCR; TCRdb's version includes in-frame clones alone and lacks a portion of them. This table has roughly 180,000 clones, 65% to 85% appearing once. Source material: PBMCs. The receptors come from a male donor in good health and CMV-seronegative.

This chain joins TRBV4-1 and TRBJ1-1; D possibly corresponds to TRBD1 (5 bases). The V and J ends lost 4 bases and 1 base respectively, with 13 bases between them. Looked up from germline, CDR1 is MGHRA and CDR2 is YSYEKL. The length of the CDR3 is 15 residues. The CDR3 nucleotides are TGCGCCAGCAGCCCAGAGGGGCAGGGGAACACTGAAGCTTTCTTT. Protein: CASSPEGQGNTEAFF.

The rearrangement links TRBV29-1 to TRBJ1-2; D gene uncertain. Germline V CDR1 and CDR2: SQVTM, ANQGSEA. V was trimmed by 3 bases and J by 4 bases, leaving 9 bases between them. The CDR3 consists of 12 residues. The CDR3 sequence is CSVEGSSYGYTF. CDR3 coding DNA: TGCAGCGTTGAGGGCAGCTCCTATGGCTACACCTTC.

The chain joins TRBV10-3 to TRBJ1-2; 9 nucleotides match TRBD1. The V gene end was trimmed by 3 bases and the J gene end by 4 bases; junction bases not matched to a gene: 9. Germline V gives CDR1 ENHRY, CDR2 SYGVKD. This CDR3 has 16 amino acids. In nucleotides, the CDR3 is TGTGCCATCAGTGATTCCGGACAGGGGACCGGCTATGGCTACACCTTC. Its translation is CAISDSGQGTGYGYTF.

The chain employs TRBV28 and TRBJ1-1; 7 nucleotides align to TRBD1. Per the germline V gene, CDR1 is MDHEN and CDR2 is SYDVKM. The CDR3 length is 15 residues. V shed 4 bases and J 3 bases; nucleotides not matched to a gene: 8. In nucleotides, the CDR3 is TGTGCCAGCAGTTCCTGGACAGGAAGTGACACTGAAGCTTTCTTT. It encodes CASSSWTGSDTEAFF. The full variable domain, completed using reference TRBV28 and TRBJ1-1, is DVKVTQSSRYLVKRTGEKVFLECVQDMDHENMFWYRQDPGLGLRLIYFSYDVKMKEKGDIPEGYSVSREKKERFSLILESASTNQTSMYLCASSSWTGSDTEAFFGQGTRLTVV.

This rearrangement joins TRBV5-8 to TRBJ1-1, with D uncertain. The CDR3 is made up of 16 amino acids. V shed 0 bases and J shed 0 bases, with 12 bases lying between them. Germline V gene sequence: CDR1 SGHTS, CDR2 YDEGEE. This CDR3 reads CASSLAAGGLNTEAFF. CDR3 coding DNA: TGTGCCAGCAGCTTGGCCGCGGGAGGACTGAACACTGAAGCTTTCTTT.

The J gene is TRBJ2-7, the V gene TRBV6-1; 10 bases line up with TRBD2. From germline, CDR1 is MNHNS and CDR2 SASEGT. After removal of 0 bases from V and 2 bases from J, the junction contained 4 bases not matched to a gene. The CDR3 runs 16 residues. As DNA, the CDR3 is TGTGCCAGCAGTGAAGCGTCCCTAGCGGGAGCCTACGAGCAGTACTTC. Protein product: CASSEASLAGAYEQYF.

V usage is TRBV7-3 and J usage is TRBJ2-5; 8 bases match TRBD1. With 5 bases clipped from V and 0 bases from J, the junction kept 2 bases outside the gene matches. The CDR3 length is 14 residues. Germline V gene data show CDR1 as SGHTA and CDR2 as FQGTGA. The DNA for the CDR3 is TGTGCCAGCAGCCAGGGGGCGAACCAAGAGACCCAGTACTTC. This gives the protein CASSQGANQETQYF.

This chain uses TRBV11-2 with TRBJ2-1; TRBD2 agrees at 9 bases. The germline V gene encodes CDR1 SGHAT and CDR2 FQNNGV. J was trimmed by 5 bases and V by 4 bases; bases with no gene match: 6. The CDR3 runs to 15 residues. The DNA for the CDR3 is TGTGCCAGCAGCTATAGCGGGAGAGCCGACAATGAGCAGTTCTTC. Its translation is CASSYSGRADNEQFF.

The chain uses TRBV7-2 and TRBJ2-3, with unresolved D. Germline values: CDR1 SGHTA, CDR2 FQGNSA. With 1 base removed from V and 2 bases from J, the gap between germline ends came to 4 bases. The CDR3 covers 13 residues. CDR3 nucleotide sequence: TGTGCCAGCAGCTTAGACTCCACAGATACGCAGTATTTT. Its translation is CASSLDSTDTQYF. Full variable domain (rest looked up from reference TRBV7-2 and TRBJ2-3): GAGVSQSPSNKVTEKGKDVELRCDPISGHTALYWYRQSLGQGLEFLIYFQGNSAPDKSGLPSDRFSAERTGGSVSTLTIQRTQQEDSAVYLCASSLDSTDTQYFGPGTRLTVL.

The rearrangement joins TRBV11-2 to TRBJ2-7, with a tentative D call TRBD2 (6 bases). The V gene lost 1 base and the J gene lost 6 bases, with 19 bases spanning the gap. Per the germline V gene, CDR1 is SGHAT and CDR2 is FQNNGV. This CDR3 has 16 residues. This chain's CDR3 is CASSLVGPGQGGEQYF. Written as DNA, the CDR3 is TGTGCCAGCAGCTTAGTGGGTCCGGGGCAGGGAGGCGAGCAGTACTTC. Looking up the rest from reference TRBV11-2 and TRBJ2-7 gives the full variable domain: EAGVAQSPRYKIIEKRQSVAFWCNPISGHATLYWYQQILGQGPKLLIQFQNNGVVDDSQLPKDRFSAERLKGVDSTLKIQPAKLEDSAVYLCASSLVGPGQGGEQYFGPGTRLTVT.

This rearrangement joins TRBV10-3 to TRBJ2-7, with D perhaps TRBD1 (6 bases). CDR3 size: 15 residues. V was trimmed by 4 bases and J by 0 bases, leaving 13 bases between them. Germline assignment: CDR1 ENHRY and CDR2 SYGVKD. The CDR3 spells CAISVRGQSSYEQYF. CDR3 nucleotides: TGTGCCATCAGTGTAAGAGGACAGAGCTCCTACGAGCAGTACTTC.

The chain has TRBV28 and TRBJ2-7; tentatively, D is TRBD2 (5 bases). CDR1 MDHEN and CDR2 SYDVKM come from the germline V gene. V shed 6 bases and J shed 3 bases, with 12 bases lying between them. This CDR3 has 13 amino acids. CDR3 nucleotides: TGTGCCAGCAGACCTAGCAGACGCTACGAGCAGTACTTC. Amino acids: CASRPSRRYEQYF. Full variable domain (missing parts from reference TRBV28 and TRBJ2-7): DVKVTQSSRYLVKRTGEKVFLECVQDMDHENMFWYRQDPGLGLRLIYFSYDVKMKEKGDIPEGYSVSREKKERFSLILESASTNQTSMYLCASRPSRRYEQYFGPGTRLTVT.

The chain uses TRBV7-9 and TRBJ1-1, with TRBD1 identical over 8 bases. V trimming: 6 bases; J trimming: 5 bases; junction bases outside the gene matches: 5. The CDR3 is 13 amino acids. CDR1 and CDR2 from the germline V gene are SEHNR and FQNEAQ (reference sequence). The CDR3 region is CASRTTGGTEAFF. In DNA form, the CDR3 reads TGTGCCAGCAGAACAACAGGGGGAACTGAAGCTTTCTTT.

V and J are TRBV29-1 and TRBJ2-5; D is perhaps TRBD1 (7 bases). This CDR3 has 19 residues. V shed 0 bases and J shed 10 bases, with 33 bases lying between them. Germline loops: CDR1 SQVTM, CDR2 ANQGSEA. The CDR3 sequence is CSVEDHDPTGRGTALVQYF. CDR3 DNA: TGCAGCGTTGAAGACCACGATCCCACCGGCCGGGGGACAGCCTTGGTCCAGTACTTC.

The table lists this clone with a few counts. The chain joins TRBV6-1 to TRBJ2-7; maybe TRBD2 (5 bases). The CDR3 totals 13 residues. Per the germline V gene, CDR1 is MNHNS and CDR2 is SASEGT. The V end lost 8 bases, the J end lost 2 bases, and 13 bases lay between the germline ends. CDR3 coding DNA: TGTGCCAGCCTAAAGCCGGGAACCTACGAGCAGTACTTC. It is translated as CASLKPGTYEQYF.

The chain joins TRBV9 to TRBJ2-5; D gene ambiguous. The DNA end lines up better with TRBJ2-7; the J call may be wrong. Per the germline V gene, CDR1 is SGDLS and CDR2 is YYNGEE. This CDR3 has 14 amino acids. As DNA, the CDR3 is TGTGCCAGCAGCGTAGGAGCGACCTCCTACGAGCAGTACTTC. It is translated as CASSVGATSYEQYF.

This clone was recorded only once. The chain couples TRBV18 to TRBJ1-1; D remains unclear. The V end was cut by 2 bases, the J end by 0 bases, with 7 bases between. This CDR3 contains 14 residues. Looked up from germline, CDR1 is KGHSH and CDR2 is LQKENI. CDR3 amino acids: CASSPEGVNTEAFF. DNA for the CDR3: TGTGCCAGCTCACCAGAGGGAGTGAACACTGAAGCTTTCTTT.

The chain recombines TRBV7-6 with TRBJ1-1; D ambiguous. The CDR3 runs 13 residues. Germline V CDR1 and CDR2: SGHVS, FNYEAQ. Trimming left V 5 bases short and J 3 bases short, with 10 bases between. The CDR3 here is CASSRSRDTEAFF. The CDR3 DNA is TGTGCCAGCAGCCGGAGCCGGGACACTGAAGCTTTCTTT. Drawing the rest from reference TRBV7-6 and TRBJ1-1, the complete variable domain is GAGVSQSPRYKVTKRGQDVALRCDPISGHVSLYWYRQALGQGPEFLTYFNYEAQQDKSGLPNDRFSAERPEGSISTLTIQRTEQRDSAMYRCASSRSRDTEAFFGQGTRLTVV.

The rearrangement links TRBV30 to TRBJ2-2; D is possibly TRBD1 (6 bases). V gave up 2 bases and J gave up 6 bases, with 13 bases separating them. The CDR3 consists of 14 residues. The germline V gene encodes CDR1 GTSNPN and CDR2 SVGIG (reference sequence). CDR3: CAWSSGVGAGELFF. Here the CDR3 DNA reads TGTGCCTGGAGTTCAGGGGTTGGAGCCGGGGAGCTGTTTTTT.

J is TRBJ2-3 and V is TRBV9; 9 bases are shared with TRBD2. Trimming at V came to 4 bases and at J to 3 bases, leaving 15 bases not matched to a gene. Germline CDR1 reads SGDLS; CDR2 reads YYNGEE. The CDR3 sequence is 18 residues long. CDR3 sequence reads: CASSPGFRAGGETDTQYF. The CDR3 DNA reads TGTGCCAGCAGCCCCGGTTTTCGAGCGGGAGGTGAAACAGATACGCAGTATTTT.